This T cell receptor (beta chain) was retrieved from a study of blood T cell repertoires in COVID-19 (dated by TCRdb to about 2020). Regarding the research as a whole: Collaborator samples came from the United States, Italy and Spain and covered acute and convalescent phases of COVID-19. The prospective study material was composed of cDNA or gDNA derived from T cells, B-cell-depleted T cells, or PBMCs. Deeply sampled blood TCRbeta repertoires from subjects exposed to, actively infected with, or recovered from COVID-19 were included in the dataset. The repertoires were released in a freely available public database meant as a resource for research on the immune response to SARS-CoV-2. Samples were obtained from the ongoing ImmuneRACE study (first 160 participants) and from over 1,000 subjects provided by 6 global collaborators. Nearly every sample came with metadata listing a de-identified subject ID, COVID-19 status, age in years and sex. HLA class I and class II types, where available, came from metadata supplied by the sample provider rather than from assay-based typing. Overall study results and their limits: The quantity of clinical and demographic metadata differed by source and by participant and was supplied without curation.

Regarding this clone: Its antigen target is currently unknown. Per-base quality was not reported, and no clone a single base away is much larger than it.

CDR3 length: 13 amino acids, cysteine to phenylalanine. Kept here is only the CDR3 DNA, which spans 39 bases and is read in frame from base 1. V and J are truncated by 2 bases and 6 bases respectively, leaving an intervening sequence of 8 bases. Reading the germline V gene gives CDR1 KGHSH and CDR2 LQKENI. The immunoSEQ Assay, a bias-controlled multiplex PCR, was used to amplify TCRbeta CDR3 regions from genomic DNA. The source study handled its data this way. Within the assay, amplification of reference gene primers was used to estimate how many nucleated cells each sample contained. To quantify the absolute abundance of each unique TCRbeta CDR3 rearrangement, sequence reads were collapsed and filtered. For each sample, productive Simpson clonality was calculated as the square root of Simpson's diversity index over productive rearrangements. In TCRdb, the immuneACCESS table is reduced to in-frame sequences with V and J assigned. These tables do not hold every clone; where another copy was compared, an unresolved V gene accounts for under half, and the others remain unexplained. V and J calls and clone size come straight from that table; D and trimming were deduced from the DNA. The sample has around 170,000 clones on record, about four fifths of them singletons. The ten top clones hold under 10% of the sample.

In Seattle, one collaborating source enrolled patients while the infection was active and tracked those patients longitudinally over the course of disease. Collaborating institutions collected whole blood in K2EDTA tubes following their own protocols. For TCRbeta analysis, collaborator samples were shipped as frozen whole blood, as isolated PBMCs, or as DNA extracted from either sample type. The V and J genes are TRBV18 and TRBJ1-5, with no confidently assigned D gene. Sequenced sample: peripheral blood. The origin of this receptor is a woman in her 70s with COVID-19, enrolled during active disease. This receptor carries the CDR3 CASSPSGGQPQHF. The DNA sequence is TGTGCCAGCTCACCATCGGGAGGTCAGCCCCAGCATTTT. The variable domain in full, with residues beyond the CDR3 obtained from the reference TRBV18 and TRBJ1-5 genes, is NAGVMQNPRHLVRRRGQEARLRCSPMKGHSHVYWYRQLPEEGLKFMVYLQKENIIDESGMPKERFSAEFPKEGPSILRIQQVVRGDSAAYFCASSPSGGQPQHFGDGTRLSIL.